This T cell receptor beta chain was obtained from a study of T cell repertoires in cytomegalovirus infection. TCRdb fed the reads into MiXCR, producing one record per CDR3 protein. The sample lists about 310,000 distinct CDR3 sequences, 20% to 25% occurring once. This clonotype was detected many times. What it binds is not known. The sample consisted of cultured PBMCs, taken from culture after CMV antigen stimulation. The sequence came from a human donor in good health (CMV status not recorded). Some clones in this sample may be carry-over from other donors' samples.

In nucleotides, the CDR3 is TGTGCCAGCAGCCCAAGGGGATCGTCAGGACTAGCCAAAAACATTCAGTACTTC. Protein product: CASSPRGSSGLAKNIQYF. The V and J genes are TRBV7-2 and TRBJ2-4; tentatively, D is TRBD1 or TRBD2 (5 bases each). V was cut by 5 bases and J by 0 bases, with 20 bases left in between. Germline CDR1 SGHTA, CDR2 FQGNSA. This CDR3 has 18 residues. The whole variable domain, filled in from reference TRBV7-2 and TRBJ2-4, reads GAGVSQSPSNKVTEKGKDVELRCDPISGHTALYWYRQSLGQGLEFLIYFQGNSAPDKSGLPSDRFSAERTGGSVSTLTIQRTQQEDSAVYLCASSPRGSSGLAKNIQYFGAGTRLSVL.